The next 7 T cell receptor beta chains were all read from a single sample in a study of blood T cell repertoires in COVID-19. The repertoire was sequenced with immunoSEQ multiplex PCR; TCRdb's copy has only in-frame clones and lacks some. The sample has about 82,000 clones; about 80% are singletons. Sequencing was performed on peripheral blood. These receptors were collected from a woman aged 40 to 49 with active or convalescent COVID-19.

The V and J genes are TRBV15 and TRBJ1-2, with D maybe TRBD1 (6 bases). The V end lost 0 bases, the J end lost 4 bases, and 21 bases lay between the germline ends. This CDR3 contains 18 residues. The V gene's germline CDR1 is LNHNV and CDR2 YYDKDF (reference sequence). This chain's CDR3 is CATSRDLGVVTGLYGYTF. The CDR3 DNA is TGTGCCACCAGCAGAGATCTAGGCGTTGTCACAGGGCTCTATGGCTACACCTTC.

V gene TRBV11-3 combines with J gene TRBJ1-4; D perhaps matches TRBD1 (5 bases). The CDR3 contains 14 residues. Germline V gene data show CDR1 as SGHNT and CDR2 as YENEEA. The V gene lost 3 bases and the J gene lost 2 bases, with 7 bases spanning the gap. The CDR3 spells CASSLTDTNEKLFF. CDR3 nucleotide sequence: TGTGCCAGCAGCTTGACAGACACTAATGAAAAACTGTTTTTT.

The chain has TRBV28 and TRBJ2-1; 9 nucleotides agree with TRBD1. CDR1 MDHEN and CDR2 SYDVKM come from the germline V gene. The CDR3 has 15 amino acids. The V gene end was trimmed by 7 bases and the J gene end by 4 bases; junction bases not matched to a gene: 8. CDR3 sequence: CASKWGQGRYNEQFF. DNA of the CDR3: TGTGCCAGCAAATGGGGACAGGGAAGGTACAATGAGCAGTTCTTC.

This chain joins TRBV10-3 and TRBJ1-6; D unresolved. The V gene's germline CDR1 is ENHRY and CDR2 SYGVKD. The CDR3 consists of 12 residues. The V end lost 4 bases, the J end lost 8 bases, and 6 bases lay between the germline ends. CDR3 nucleotides: TGTGCCATCAGTGGGCCCGATTCACCCCTCCACTTT. Translated: CAISGPDSPLHF.

A few counts support this clone. This chain connects TRBV2 to TRBJ1-3, with unresolved D. Trimming took off 4 bases at V and 0 bases at J, with 10 bases between the two ends. The CDR3 is made up of 15 amino acids. Germline values: CDR1 SNHLY, CDR2 FYNNEI. The CDR3 loop is CASSGTAASGNTIYF. The CDR3 DNA reads TGTGCCAGCAGTGGGACTGCCGCCTCTGGAAACACCATATATTTT.

This chain uses TRBV6-5 with TRBJ2-3, with D possibly TRBD1 on 5 matching bases. Germline V gives CDR1 MNHEY, CDR2 SVGAGI. Trimming took off 4 bases at V and 4 bases at J, with 12 bases between the two ends. There are 14 residues in the CDR3. The CDR3 reads CASSLVVGADTQYF. DNA of the CDR3: TGTGCCAGCAGTTTGGTAGTAGGGGCAGATACGCAGTATTTT.

The J gene is TRBJ2-4, the V gene TRBV6-1; TRBD2 is a possible D gene (7 bases). Germline values: CDR1 MNHNS, CDR2 SASEGT. Trimming took off 4 bases at V and 1 base at J, with 23 bases between the two ends. This CDR3 contains 19 residues. Written as DNA, the CDR3 is TGTGCCAGCAGTGGGGAGGGCAGGGGAAGTTGGTTGGCCAAAAACATTCAGTACTTC. This encodes CASSGEGRGSWLAKNIQYF.